A single sample gave rise to the 10 T cell receptor beta chains below, sequenced in a study of blood T cell repertoires in COVID-19. Libraries were prepared by immunoSEQ multiplex PCR; TCRdb keeps only in-frame clonotypes and omits some of them. The table shows about 170,000 clones, with approximately 84% occurring only once. Sequencing used PBMCs or T cells enriched from blood (not recorded which). These receptors were obtained from a man aged 50-60 years who had recovered from COVID-19.

V is TRBV7-2 and J is TRBJ1-2, with 9 bases lining up with TRBD1. The CDR3 sequence is 16 residues long. V dropped 1 base and J dropped 0; count of bases not matched to a gene: 3. Germline-derived CDR1 and CDR2 are SGHTA and FQGNSA. CDR3 DNA: TGTGCCAGCAGCTTAGGGGGACAGGGTCCTAACTATGGCTACACCTTC. The encoded protein is CASSLGGQGPNYGYTF. Together with reference TRBV7-2 and TRBJ1-2, the CDR3 gives the full variable domain: GAGVSQSPSNKVTEKGKDVELRCDPISGHTALYWYRQSLGQGLEFLIYFQGNSAPDKSGLPSDRFSAERTGGSVSTLTIQRTQQEDSAVYLCASSLGGQGPNYGYTFGSGTRLTVV.

The chain joins TRBV11-2 to TRBJ2-1, with TRBD1 identical over 10 bases. The germline V gene has CDR1 SGHAT and CDR2 FQNNGV. J was trimmed by 7 bases and V by 5 bases; bases with no gene match: 11. This CDR3 is 16 amino acids long. This chain's CDR3 is CASSPTATGGLNEQFF. Written as DNA, the CDR3 is TGTGCCAGCAGCCCCACCGCGACAGGGGGCTTGAATGAGCAGTTCTTC. The entire variable domain, with the rest obtained from reference TRBV11-2 and TRBJ2-1, is as follows: EAGVAQSPRYKIIEKRQSVAFWCNPISGHATLYWYQQILGQGPKLLIQFQNNGVVDDSQLPKDRFSAERLKGVDSTLKIQPAKLEDSAVYLCASSPTATGGLNEQFFGPGTRLTVL.

This clone was counted a single time. The same CDR3 is also encoded by other DNA sequences in this sample. The chain combines TRBV5-1 with TRBJ2-2, with TRBD2 as a possible D gene (6 bases). Deletions cut 8 bases from V and 0 bases from J, with 23 bases between. Germline CDR1 is SGHRS and CDR2 is YFSETQ. There are 18 residues in the CDR3. CDR3 residues: CASSPGGRVSSNTGELFF. In nucleotides, the CDR3 is TGCGCCAGTAGCCCAGGAGGGAGAGTATCTTCGAACACCGGGGAGCTGTTTTTT. Looking up the rest from reference TRBV5-1 and TRBJ2-2 gives the full variable domain: KAGVTQTPRYLIKTRGQQVTLSCSPISGHRSVSWYQQTPGQGLQFLFEYFSETQRNKGNFPGRFSGRQFSNSRSEMNVSTLELGDSALYLCASSPGGRVSSNTGELFFGEGSRLTVL.

CDR3 DNA: TGCGCCAGCAGCCAAGAGACCGGGACTACCTACCAAGAGACCCAGTACTTC. Amino acid sequence: CASSQETGTTYQETQYF. The V call is TRBV4-1, the J call TRBJ2-5, with 7 nucleotides matching TRBD2. The length of the CDR3 is 17 residues. Unmatched junction bases numbered 7, after V lost 0 bases and J lost 0 bases. Germline V lookup: CDR1 MGHRA, CDR2 YSYEKL.

The chain couples TRBV6-1 to TRBJ1-6, with 7 bases identical to TRBD1. The junction had 4 bases not matched to a gene; V was cut back by 3 bases and J by 14 bases. The CDR3 runs to 12 residues. Germline assignment: CDR1 MNHNS and CDR2 SASEGT. The CDR3 nucleotides read TGTGCCAGCAGTGAGAGGACAGGCACCCTCCACTTT. Protein product: CASSERTGTLHF.

The V and J genes are TRBV10-3 and TRBJ2-6; the D is unclear. CDR1 is ENHRY, CDR2 SYGVKD, per germline. Trimming took 6 bases from V and 0 from J, leaving 9 bases between them. The CDR3 sequence is 15 residues long. The CDR3 loop reads CAIRRSGSGANVLTF. Written as DNA, the CDR3 is TGTGCCATCAGGCGGTCCGGCTCTGGGGCCAACGTCCTGACTTTC.

The rearrangement links TRBV7-8 to TRBJ1-2; 9 bases map to TRBD1. Unmatched junction bases numbered 11, after V lost 6 bases and J lost 6 bases. The CDR3 covers 15 residues. Germline V gives CDR1 SGHVS, CDR2 FQNEAQ. The CDR3 nucleotides read TGTGCCAGCAGGTACACCGGGACAGGGAATGATGGCTACACCTTC. Its protein is CASRYTGTGNDGYTF.

This clone was recorded once. J is TRBJ2-3 and V is TRBV6-2 or TRBV6-3; D might be TRBD1 (6 bases). The V end was cut by 5 bases, the J end by 6 bases, with 18 bases between. The V gene's germline CDR1 is MNHEY and CDR2 SVGEGT. The CDR3 is made up of 15 amino acids. The CDR3 loop is CASSDYRVTSDTQYF. DNA of the CDR3: TGTGCCAGCAGTGATTACAGGGTAACCTCTGATACGCAGTATTTT.

V usage is TRBV5-1 and J usage is TRBJ2-1, with TRBD2 matching 10 bases. CDR1 and CDR2 from the germline V gene are SGHRS and YFSETQ. This CDR3 is built from 15 residues. V was clipped by 5 bases and J by 0 bases; unmatched bases: 2. The CDR3 DNA is TGCGCCAGCAGGCCTAGCGGGGGCTCCTACAATGAGCAGTTCTTC. Its translation: CASRPSGGSYNEQFF.

V usage is TRBV7-9 and J usage is TRBJ1-3; 7 bases agree with TRBD1. V shed 5 bases, J shed 0 bases, and the junction held 4 bases outside the gene matches. This CDR3 has 15 amino acids. The germline gives CDR1 SEHNR, CDR2 FQNEAQ (reference sequence). The CDR3 loop is CASSKDRSSGNTIYF. The CDR3 DNA reads TGTGCCAGCAGCAAGGACAGGAGCTCTGGAAACACCATATATTTT.